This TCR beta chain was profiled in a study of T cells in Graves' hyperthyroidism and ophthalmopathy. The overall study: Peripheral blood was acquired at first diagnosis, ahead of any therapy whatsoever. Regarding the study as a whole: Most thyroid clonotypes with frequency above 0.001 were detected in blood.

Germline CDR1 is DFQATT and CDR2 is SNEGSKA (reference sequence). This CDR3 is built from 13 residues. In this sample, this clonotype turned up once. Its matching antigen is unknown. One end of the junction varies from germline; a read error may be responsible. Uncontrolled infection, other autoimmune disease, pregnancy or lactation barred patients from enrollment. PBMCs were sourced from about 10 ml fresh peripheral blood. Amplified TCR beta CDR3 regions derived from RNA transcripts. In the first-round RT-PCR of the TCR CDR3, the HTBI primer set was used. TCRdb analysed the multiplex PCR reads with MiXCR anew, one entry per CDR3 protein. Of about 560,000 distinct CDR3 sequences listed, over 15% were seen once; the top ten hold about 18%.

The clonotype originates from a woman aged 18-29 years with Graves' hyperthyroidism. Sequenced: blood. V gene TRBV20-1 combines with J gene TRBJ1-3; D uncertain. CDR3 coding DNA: TGCAGTGCCCCAAGTGATTCTGGAAACACCATATGTTTT. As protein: CSAPSDSGNTICF.